This T cell receptor (beta chain) was identified in a study of T cell responses to AZD1222 COVID-19 vaccine. Overall study context: Pooled together were second doses at about 4 or about 12 weeks. Study-wide results and caveats: Spike-specific TCRs gained breadth and depth after people received two AZD1222 doses. The reported proportion of spike-specific TCRs targeting unmutated variant regions was nearly half. It was only after the peak T cell response that any repertoires were sampled.

For this clone: Its antigen is as yet unknown.

Unmatched junction bases numbered 5, after V lost 6 bases and J lost 0 bases. From germline, CDR1 is MNHEY and CDR2 SVGAGI. The CDR3 sequence is 15 residues long. Profiling relied on immunoSEQ multiplex PCR, and the TCRdb table lists in-frame clones only, not all of them. Of approximately 110,000 clones listed, 89% were seen once; the top ten hold around 4.5%. The rearrangement links TRBV6-5 to TRBJ1-1; 9 positions agree with TRBD1. This TCR derives from an adult in good health. The sample consisted of peripheral blood, taken on day 0 of AZD1222 vaccination. The chain's CDR3 is CASSPGQGMNTEAFF. The CDR3 DNA reads TGTGCCAGCAGCCCCGGACAGGGGATGAACACTGAAGCTTTCTTT.